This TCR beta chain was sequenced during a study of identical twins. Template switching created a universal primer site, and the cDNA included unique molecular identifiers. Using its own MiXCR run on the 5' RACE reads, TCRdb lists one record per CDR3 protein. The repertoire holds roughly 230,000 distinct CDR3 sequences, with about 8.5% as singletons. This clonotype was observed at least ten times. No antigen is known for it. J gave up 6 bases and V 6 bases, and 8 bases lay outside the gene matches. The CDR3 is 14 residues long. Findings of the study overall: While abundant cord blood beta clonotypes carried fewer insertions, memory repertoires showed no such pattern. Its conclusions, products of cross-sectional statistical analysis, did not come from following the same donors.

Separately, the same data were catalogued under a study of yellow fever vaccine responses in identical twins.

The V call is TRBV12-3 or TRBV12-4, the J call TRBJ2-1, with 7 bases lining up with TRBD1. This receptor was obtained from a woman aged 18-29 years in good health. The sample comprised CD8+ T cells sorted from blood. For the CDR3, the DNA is TGTGCCAGCAGGCACAGGGGTGGGTTCAATGAGCAGTTCTTC. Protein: CASRHRGGFNEQFF.